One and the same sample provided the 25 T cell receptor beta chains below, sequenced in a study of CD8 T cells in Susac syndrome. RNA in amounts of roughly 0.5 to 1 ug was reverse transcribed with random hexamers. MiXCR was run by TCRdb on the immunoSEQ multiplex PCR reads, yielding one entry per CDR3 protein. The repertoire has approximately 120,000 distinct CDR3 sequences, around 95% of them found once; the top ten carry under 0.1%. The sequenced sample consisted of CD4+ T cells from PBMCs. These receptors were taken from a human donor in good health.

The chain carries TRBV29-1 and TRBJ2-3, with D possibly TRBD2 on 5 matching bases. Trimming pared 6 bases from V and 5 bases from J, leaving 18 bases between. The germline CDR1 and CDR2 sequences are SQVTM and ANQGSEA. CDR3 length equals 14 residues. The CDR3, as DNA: TGCAGCGTACATACTTTGGGAGTTGGAGATACGCAGTATTTT. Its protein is CSVHTLGVGDTQYF.

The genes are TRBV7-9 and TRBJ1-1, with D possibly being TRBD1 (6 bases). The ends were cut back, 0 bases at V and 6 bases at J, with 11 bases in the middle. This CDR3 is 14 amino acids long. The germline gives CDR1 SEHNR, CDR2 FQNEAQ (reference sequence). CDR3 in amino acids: CASSLAGTRAEAFF. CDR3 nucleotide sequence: TGTGCCAGCAGCTTAGCAGGGACAAGGGCTGAAGCTTTCTTT.

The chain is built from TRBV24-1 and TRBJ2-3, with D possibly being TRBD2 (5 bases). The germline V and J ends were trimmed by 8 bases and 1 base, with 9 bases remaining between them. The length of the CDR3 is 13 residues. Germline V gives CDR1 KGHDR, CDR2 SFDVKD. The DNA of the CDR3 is TGTGCCACCAACTCCGGGGGCACAGATACGCAGTATTTT. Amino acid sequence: CATNSGGTDTQYF.

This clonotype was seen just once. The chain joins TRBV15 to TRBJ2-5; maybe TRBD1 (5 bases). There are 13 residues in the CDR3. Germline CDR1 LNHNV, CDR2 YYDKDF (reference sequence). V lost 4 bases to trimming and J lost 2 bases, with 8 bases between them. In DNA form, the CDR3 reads TGTGCCACCAGCATCGACAGTCAAGAGACCCAGTACTTC. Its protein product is CATSIDSQETQYF. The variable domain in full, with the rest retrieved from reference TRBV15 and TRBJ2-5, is DAMVIQNPRYQVTQFGKPVTLSCSQTLNHNVMYWYQQKSSQAPKLLFHYYDKDFNNEADTPDNFQSRRPNTSFCFLDIRSPGLGDTAMYLCATSIDSQETQYFGPGTRLLVL.

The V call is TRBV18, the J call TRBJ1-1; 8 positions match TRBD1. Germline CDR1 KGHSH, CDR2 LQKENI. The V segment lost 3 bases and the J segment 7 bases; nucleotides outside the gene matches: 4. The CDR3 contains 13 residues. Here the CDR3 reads CASSPGQGVEAFF. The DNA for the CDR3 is TGTGCCAGCTCACCTGGACAGGGCGTTGAAGCTTTCTTT. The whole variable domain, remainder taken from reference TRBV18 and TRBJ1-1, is NAGVMQNPRHLVRRRGQEARLRCSPMKGHSHVYWYRQLPEEGLKFMVYLQKENIIDESGMPKERFSAEFPKEGPSILRIQQVVRGDSAAYFCASSPGQGVEAFFGQGTRLTVV.

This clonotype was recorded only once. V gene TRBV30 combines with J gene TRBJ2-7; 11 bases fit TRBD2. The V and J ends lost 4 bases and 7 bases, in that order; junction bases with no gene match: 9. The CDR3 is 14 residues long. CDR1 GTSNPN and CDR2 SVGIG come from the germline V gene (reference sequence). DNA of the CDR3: TGTGCCTGGACCAGACTAGCGGGGACTGTTGAGCAGTACTTC. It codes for CAWTRLAGTVEQYF.

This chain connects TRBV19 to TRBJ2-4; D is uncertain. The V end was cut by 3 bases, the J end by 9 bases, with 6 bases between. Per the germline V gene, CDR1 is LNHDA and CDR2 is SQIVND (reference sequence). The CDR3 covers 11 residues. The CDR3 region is CASSIGSIQYF. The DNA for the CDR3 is TGTGCCAGTAGTATTGGATCCATTCAGTACTTC. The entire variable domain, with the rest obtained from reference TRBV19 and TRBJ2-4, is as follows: DGGITQSPKYLFRKEGQNVTLSCEQNLNHDAMYWYRQDPGQGLRLIYYSQIVNDFQKGDIAEGYSVSREKKESFPLTVTSAQKNPTAFYLCASSIGSIQYFGAGTRLSVL.

The CDR3 reads CAWSVTGGYEQYF. The DNA for the CDR3 is TGTGCCTGGAGTGTAACGGGGGGATACGAGCAGTACTTC. The chain combines TRBV30 with TRBJ2-7, with 7 bases lining up with TRBD2. This CDR3 comprises 13 residues. Trimming at V came to 0 bases and at J to 4 bases, leaving 3 bases not matched to a gene. Germline values: CDR1 GTSNPN, CDR2 SVGIG (reference sequence).

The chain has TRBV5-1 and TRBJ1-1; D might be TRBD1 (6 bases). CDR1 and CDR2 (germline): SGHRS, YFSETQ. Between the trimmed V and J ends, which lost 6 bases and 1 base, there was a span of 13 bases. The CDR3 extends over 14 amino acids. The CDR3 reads CASNSDRKNTEAFF. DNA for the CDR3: TGCGCCAGCAACTCGGACAGAAAGAACACTGAAGCTTTCTTT.

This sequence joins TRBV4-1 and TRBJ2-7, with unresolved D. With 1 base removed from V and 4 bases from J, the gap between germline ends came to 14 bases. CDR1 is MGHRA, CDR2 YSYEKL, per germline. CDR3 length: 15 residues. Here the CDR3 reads CASSQGKQQPYEQYF. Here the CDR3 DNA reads TGCGCCAGCAGCCAAGGGAAGCAACAGCCTTACGAGCAGTACTTC.

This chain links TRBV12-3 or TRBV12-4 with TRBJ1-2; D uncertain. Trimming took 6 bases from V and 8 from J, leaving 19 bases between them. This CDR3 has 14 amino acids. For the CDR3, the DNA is TGTGCCAGCAGCGCTACGAGGCGTTCGAGAGGCTACACCTTC. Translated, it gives CASSATRRSRGYTF.

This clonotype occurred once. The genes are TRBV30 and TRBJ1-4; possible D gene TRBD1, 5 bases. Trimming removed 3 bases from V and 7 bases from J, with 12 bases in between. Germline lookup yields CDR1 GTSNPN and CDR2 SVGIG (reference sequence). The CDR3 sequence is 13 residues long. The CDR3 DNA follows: TGTGCCTGGAGCTTAGGGGAAGGTGAAAAACTGTTTTTT. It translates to CAWSLGEGEKLFF.

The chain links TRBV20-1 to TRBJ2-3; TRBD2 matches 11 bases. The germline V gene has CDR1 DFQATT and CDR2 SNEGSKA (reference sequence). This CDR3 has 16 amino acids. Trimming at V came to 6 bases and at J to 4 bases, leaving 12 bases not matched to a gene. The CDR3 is CSATPFSGRVADTQYF. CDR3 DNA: TGCAGTGCCACACCCTTTAGCGGGAGGGTGGCAGATACGCAGTATTTT.

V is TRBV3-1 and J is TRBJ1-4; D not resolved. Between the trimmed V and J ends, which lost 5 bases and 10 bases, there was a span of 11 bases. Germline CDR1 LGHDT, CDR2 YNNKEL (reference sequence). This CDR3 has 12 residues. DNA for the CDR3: TGTGCCAGCAGCTATCAAAAGGGAAAACTGTTTTTT. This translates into CASSYQKGKLFF.

The chain's CDR3 is CASSRGSAGDKVTQYF. The CDR3 nucleotides are TGCGCCAGCAGCCGCGGATCAGCGGGAGATAAGGTGACCCAGTACTTC. The genes are TRBV4-3 and TRBJ2-5; TRBD2 matches at 8 bases. Germline lookup yields CDR1 LGHNA and CDR2 YSLEER. The CDR3 is 16 residues long. The V segment lost 4 bases and the J segment 7 bases; nucleotides outside the gene matches: 14.

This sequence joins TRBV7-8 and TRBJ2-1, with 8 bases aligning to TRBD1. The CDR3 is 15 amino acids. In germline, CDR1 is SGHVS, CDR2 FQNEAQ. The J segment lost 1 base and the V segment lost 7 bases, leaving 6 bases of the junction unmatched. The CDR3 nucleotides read TGTGCCAGCACCATCGACAGGGGATCCTACAATGAGCAGTTCTTC. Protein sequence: CASTIDRGSYNEQFF.

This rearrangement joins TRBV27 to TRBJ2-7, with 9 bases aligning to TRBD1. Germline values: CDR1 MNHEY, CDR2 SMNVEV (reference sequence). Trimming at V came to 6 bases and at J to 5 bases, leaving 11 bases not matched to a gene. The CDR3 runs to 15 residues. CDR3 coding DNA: TGTGCCAGCAGCACCTTGGCGGACAGGGGTAACGAGCAGTACTTC. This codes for CASSTLADRGNEQYF.

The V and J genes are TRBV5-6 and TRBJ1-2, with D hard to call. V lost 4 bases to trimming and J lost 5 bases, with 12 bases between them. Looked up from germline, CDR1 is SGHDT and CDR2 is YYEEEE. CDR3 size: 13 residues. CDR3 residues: CASSRPAPYGYTF. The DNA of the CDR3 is TGTGCCAGCAGCAGGCCAGCGCCGTATGGCTACACCTTC.

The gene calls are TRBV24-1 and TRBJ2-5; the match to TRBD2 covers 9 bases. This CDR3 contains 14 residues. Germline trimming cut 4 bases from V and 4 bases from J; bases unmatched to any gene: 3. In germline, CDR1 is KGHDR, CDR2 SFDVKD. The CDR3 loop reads CATSESGGRETQYF. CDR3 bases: TGTGCCACCAGTGAAAGCGGGGGGCGAGAGACCCAGTACTTC.

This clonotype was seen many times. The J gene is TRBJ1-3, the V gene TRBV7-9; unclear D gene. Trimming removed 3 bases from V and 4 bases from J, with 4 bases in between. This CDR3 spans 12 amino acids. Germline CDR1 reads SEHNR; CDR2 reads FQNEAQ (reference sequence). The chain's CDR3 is CASSFTGNTIYF. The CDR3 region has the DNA TGTGCCAGCAGCTTTACCGGAAACACCATATATTTT.

The CDR3, as DNA: TGCAGTGCTAGAGAAGGGGTTTTGGGCTACACCTTC. Protein product: CSAREGVLGYTF. The chain combines TRBV20-1 with TRBJ1-2; D perhaps matches TRBD1 (5 bases). Trimming shortened V by 0 bases and J by 8 bases, and 10 bases separated the two germline ends. There are 12 residues in the CDR3. The germline V gene has CDR1 DFQATT and CDR2 SNEGSKA (reference sequence).

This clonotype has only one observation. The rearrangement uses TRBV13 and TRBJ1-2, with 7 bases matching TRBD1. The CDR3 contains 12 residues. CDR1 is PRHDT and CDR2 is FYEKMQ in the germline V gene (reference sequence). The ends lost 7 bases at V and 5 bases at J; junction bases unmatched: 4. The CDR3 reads CASTWTGYGYTF. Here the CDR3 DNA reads TGTGCCAGCACCTGGACAGGATATGGCTACACCTTC.

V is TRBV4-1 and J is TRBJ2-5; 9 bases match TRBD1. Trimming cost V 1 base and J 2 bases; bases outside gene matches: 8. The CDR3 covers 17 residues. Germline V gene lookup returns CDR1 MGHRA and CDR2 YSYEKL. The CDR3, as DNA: TGCGCCAGCAGCCAAGCTCCGACAGGGGGTTGGCAAGAGACCCAGTACTTC. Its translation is CASSQAPTGGWQETQYF.

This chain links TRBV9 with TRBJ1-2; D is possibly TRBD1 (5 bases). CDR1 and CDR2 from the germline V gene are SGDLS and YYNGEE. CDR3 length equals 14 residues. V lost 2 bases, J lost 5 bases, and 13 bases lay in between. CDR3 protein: CASSVTGVDYGYTF. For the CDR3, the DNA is TGTGCCAGCAGCGTCACGGGGGTCGATTATGGCTACACCTTC. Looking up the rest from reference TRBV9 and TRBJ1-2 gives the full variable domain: DSGVTQTPKHLITATGQRVTLRCSPRSGDLSVYWYQQSLDQGLQFLIQYYNGEERAKGNILERFSAQQFPDLHSELNLSSLELGDSALYFCASSVTGVDYGYTFGSGTRLTVV.

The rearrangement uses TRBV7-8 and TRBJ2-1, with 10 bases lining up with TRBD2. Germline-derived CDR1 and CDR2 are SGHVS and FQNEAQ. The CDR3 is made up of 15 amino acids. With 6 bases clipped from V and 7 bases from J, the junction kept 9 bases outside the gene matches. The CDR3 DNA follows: TGTGCCAGCAGTCCCAGCGGGAGGGGTCGGAATGAGCAGTTCTTC. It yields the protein CASSPSGRGRNEQFF.